These 11 T cell receptor beta chains came from one sample sequenced in a study of identical twins. TCRdb reprocessed the 5' RACE reads via MiXCR and lists one record per CDR3 protein. The sample gives 570,000 or so distinct CDR3 sequences, over 8.5% of which show up once; under 3% is in the top ten. The same specimen was also included in a second study, on yellow fever vaccine responses in identical twins.

The material sequenced was PBMCs. The receptors derive from a young woman in good health.

This clonotype has ten or more counts. The CDR3 here is CASSLGVGDTQYF. Here the CDR3 DNA reads TGTGCCAGCAGTTTAGGGGTGGGAGATACGCAGTATTTT. The V gene is TRBV12-3 or TRBV12-4, the J gene TRBJ2-3; D call uncertain. The CDR3 consists of 13 residues. V lost 1 base and J lost 5, with 7 bases in between.

This chain joins TRBV5-1 and TRBJ2-6; D remains unclear. CDR1 is SGHRS, CDR2 YFSETQ, per germline. Trimming removed 3 bases from V and 0 bases from J, with 7 bases in between. The CDR3 is 15 residues long. CDR3: CASSWANSGANVLTF. The CDR3 DNA is TGCGCCAGCAGCTGGGCTAACTCTGGGGCCAACGTCCTGACTTTC.

The chain links TRBV7-8 to TRBJ2-7; D might be TRBD1 or TRBD2, each matching 5 bases. Per the germline V gene, CDR1 is SGHVS and CDR2 is FQNEAQ. V gave up 5 bases and J gave up 0 bases, with 17 bases separating them. The CDR3 length is 16 residues. The CDR3 region is CASSPRDGMSSYEQYF. CDR3 coding DNA: TGTGCCAGCAGCCCTAGGGACGGAATGAGCTCCTACGAGCAGTACTTC. The variable domain in full, completed from reference TRBV7-8 and TRBJ2-7, reads GAGVSQSPRYKVAKRGQDVALRCDPISGHVSLFWYQQALGQGPEFLTYFQNEAQLDKSGLPSDRFFAERPEGSVSTLKIQRTQQEDSAVYLCASSPRDGMSSYEQYFGPGTRLTVT.

The genes are TRBV6-1 and TRBJ2-7; TRBD1 aligns across 8 bases. Germline loops: CDR1 MNHNS, CDR2 SASEGT. The V segment lost 3 bases and the J segment 3 bases; nucleotides outside the gene matches: 4. This CDR3 spans 14 amino acids. The CDR3 coding sequence is TGTGCCAGCAGTGAGCAGGACAGGGTCTACGAGCAGTACTTC. Its translation: CASSEQDRVYEQYF.

This clonotype was observed at least ten times. The CDR3 ends on some other residue instead of the conserved phenylalanine or tryptophan, so this is likely a read error. The limits of the CDR3 on the DNA are not certain, so only TCRdb's listed CDR3 is given. This sequence joins TRBV21-1 and TRBJ1-5. TRBV21-1 is termed a pseudogene. A total of 16 residues make up the CDR3, ends included. The CDR3 loop reads CASSKLAGLGNQPQHI.

This chain joins TRBV7-2 and TRBJ2-7, with D perhaps matching TRBD1 or TRBD2 (6 bases each). V shed 2 bases and J shed 0 bases, with 17 bases lying between them. There are 17 residues in the CDR3. Germline loops: CDR1 SGHTA, CDR2 FQGNSA. The CDR3 DNA reads TGTGCCAGCAGCTTAAACCTCCGGGGGCCGAGCTCCTACGAGCAGTACTTC. Protein product: CASSLNLRGPSSYEQYF.

The rearrangement uses TRBV6-1 and TRBJ1-5; D is perhaps TRBD1 (5 bases). Trimming took off 5 bases at V and 4 bases at J, with 9 bases between the two ends. The CDR3 is 13 amino acids. Germline-derived CDR1 and CDR2 are MNHNS and SASEGT. The CDR3 region has the DNA TGTGCCAGCAGTATCAACAGGAATCAGCCCCAGCATTTT. Translating gives CASSINRNQPQHF.

This clonotype appeared many times. The rearrangement uses TRBV4-3 and TRBJ1-1, with D maybe TRBD1 (6 bases). Germline V lookup: CDR1 LGHNA, CDR2 YSLEER. V was shortened by 4 bases and J by 5 bases, with 17 bases between the two germline ends. This CDR3 contains 15 residues. CDR3 region: CASSPDSSIRTEAFF. As DNA, the CDR3 is TGCGCCAGCAGCCCGGACAGTTCTATTAGAACTGAAGCTTTCTTT.

This clonotype was picked up many times. The CDR3 is CSVAKGLAGNTGELFF. Written as DNA, the CDR3 is TGCAGCGTCGCTAAGGGACTAGCGGGGAACACCGGGGAGCTGTTTTTT. The V and J genes are TRBV29-1 and TRBJ2-2; TRBD2 matches at 12 bases. This CDR3 contains 16 residues. V lost 6 bases, J lost 1 base, and 6 bases stayed unmatched. From germline, CDR1 is SQVTM and CDR2 ANQGSEA.

This clonotype was found a few times. The rearrangement uses TRBV3-1 and TRBJ2-5, with D perhaps TRBD1 (5 bases). Between the trimmed V and J ends, which lost 0 bases and 5 bases, there was a span of 10 bases. Germline V gene sequence: CDR1 LGHDT, CDR2 YNNKEL (reference sequence). The CDR3 length is 14 residues. The CDR3 coding sequence is TGTGCCAGCAGCCAAGATGGGGCAGATGAGACCCAGTACTTC. Translation: CASSQDGADETQYF.

This clonotype has ten or more counts. The J gene is TRBJ1-2, the V gene TRBV15; no clear D gene. The CDR3 totals 14 residues. Per the germline V gene, CDR1 is LNHNV and CDR2 is YYDKDF (reference sequence). With 5 bases removed from V and 5 bases from J, the gap between germline ends came to 15 bases. In DNA, the CDR3 is TGTGCCACCAGCTCACCCTCGGGCGTTTATGGCTACACCTTC. Amino acids: CATSSPSGVYGYTF.